The clone carrying this T cell receptor (beta chain) showed up just once. The data were taken from a study of blood T cell repertoires in COVID-19. The table came from immunoSEQ multiplex PCR; TCRdb's copy has only in-frame clones and leaves some out. Here the sample spans around 400,000 clones, under 90% being singletons. This CDR3 is 13 amino acids long. Germline V lookup: CDR1 WNHNN, CDR2 SYGVQD (reference sequence). Trimming pared 3 bases from V and 5 bases from J, leaving 10 bases between. The origin of this receptor is a woman under 40 who had recovered from COVID-19. The sample consisted of PBMCs or T cells enriched from blood (not recorded which). The rearrangement links TRBV10-1 to TRBJ1-1, with D perhaps matching TRBD1 (6 bases). DNA of the CDR3: TGCGCCAGCAGTGAAGGGGGATGGACTGAAGCTTTCTTT. Its translation: CASSEGGWTEAFF.